This T cell receptor gamma chain was recorded in a study of intestinal T cells in coeliac disease. Study-wide background: In the TRG cohort, coeliac patients were much younger than controls. General study findings and limits: Using TRD kmers, classification was 22 of 22 correct; leave-one-out accuracy reportedly approximately 89%.

For each case, the template was genomic DNA from ten approximately 5-µm formalin-fixed paraffin-embedded scrolls. Surplus formalin-fixed paraffin-embedded duodenal biopsies not needed for diagnosis were used, fully anonymised. TRG repertoires were amplified with LymphoTrack primers from 200 ng of biopsy DNA. TCRdb processed the multiplex PCR reads again with the CATT caller. This sample has approximately 400 gamma-chain clones, with 50% to 65% found just once. Turning to this clone: Its antigen remains unidentified. The limits of the CDR3 on the DNA are not certain, so only TCRdb's listed CDR3 is given.

The CDR3 is made up of 16 amino acids, end residues included. This TCR was recovered from a human donor with celiac disease. The sample consisted of a duodenal biopsy. The chain joins TRGV11 to TRGJ1 or TRGJ2. TRGV11 is an ORF, with its function uncertain. CDR3 protein: CTTVPVGLGHVGGKLF.